A single sample is the source of the 22 T cell receptor beta chains below, sequenced in a study of T cell responses to AZD1222 COVID-19 vaccine. Data came from immunoSEQ multiplex PCR; TCRdb stores just in-frame clones and leaves some out. The table includes about 130,000 clones, 92% detected once. The material sequenced was peripheral blood, taken on day 0 of AZD1222 vaccination. The receptors shown here come from an adult in good health.

The V gene is TRBV4-3, the J gene TRBJ2-5; TRBD1 matches at 7 bases. Per the germline V gene, CDR1 is LGHNA and CDR2 is YSLEER. CDR3 length: 15 amino acids. Losses at the gene ends were 4 bases for V and 4 bases for J; bases not matched to a gene: 9. The CDR3 sequence is CASSLGTAQVETQYF. The DNA for the CDR3 is TGCGCCAGCAGCCTGGGGACAGCTCAGGTAGAGACCCAGTACTTC.

This chain uses TRBV5-1 with TRBJ2-5; D might be TRBD1 (5 bases). Per the germline V gene, CDR1 is SGHRS and CDR2 is YFSETQ. V gave up 0 bases and J gave up 4 bases, with 13 bases separating them. The CDR3 totals 15 residues. The CDR3 loop is CASSLGGAMRETQYF. DNA for the CDR3: TGCGCCAGCAGCTTGGGTGGGGCGATGAGAGAGACCCAGTACTTC.

This chain joins TRBV2 and TRBJ2-7, with D possibly called TRBD1 or TRBD2 (5 bases each). Germline V gives CDR1 SNHLY, CDR2 FYNNEI. This CDR3 has 11 amino acids. V gave up 9 bases and J gave up 0 bases, with 6 bases separating them. In DNA form, the CDR3 reads TGTGCCAGAGGGACCTCCTACGAGCAGTACTTC. Its translation is CARGTSYEQYF.

The gene calls are TRBV6-1 and TRBJ2-4, with D perhaps matching TRBD1 (6 bases). V lost 2 bases and J lost 8, with 25 bases in between. The CDR3 loop spans 18 amino acids. Germline values: CDR1 MNHNS, CDR2 SASEGT. CDR3: CASSEYPSLGQGSDIQYF. CDR3 bases: TGTGCCAGCAGTGAATACCCCTCCTTGGGACAAGGATCGGACATTCAGTACTTC.

This chain connects TRBV14 to TRBJ2-7; no definite D call. The germline gives CDR1 SGHDN, CDR2 FVKESK. CDR3 size: 18 residues. V dropped 3 bases and J dropped 4 bases, with 25 bases sitting between them. CDR3 loop: CASSHRHASEDMHYEQYF. CDR3 DNA sequence: TGTGCCAGCAGCCACCGACACGCCTCCGAAGATATGCATTACGAGCAGTACTTC.

V gene TRBV4-1 combines with J gene TRBJ2-7; D is tentatively TRBD1 or TRBD2 (5 bases each). The CDR3 is made up of 13 amino acids. V was clipped by 3 bases and J by 5 bases, with 11 bases between them. Per the germline V gene, CDR1 is MGHRA and CDR2 is YSYEKL. CDR3 in amino acids: CASSQGGGDEQYF. The CDR3 DNA reads TGCGCCAGCAGCCAGGGTGGGGGAGACGAGCAGTACTTC.

J is TRBJ2-7 and V is TRBV3-1 (or the pseudogene TRBV3-2); D not certain. The CDR3 extends over 11 amino acids. V was cut by 5 bases and J by 1 base, with 3 bases left in between. Germline V lookup: CDR1 LGHDT, CDR2 YNNKEL (reference sequence). CDR3 in amino acids: CASSESYEQYF. Here the CDR3 DNA reads TGTGCCAGCAGCGAGTCCTACGAGCAGTACTTC.

The rearrangement uses TRBV7-9 and TRBJ1-1; D ambiguous. The CDR3 spans 14 residues. Deletions cut 3 bases from V and 1 base from J, with 9 bases between. Germline V gene data show CDR1 as SEHNR and CDR2 as FQNEAQ (reference sequence). The chain's CDR3 is CASSFGPENTEAFF. The CDR3 nucleotides are TGTGCCAGCAGCTTTGGGCCAGAGAACACTGAAGCTTTCTTT. Based on the CDR3 plus reference TRBV7-9 and TRBJ1-1, the full variable domain is DTGVSQNPRHKITKRGQNVTFRCDPISEHNRLYWYRQTLGQGPEFLTYFQNEAQLEKSRLLSDRFSAERPKGSFSTLEIQRTEQGDSAMYLCASSFGPENTEAFFGQGTRLTVV.

The CDR3 DNA sequence: TGTGCCAGCAGTGAAGCGGGCAGGCCACTCTCTGGAAACACCATATATTTT. It specifies CASSEAGRPLSGNTIYF. This chain links TRBV2 with TRBJ1-3; D uncertain. This CDR3 comprises 17 residues. Germline V gene lookup returns CDR1 SNHLY and CDR2 FYNNEI. Deletions cut 0 bases from V and 0 bases from J, with 12 bases between.

The chain carries TRBV7-9 and TRBJ2-1; D gene ambiguous. The CDR3 is 13 amino acids. V was pared by 3 bases and J by 5 bases, with 8 bases between. Germline V gene sequence: CDR1 SEHNR, CDR2 FQNEAQ (reference sequence). The CDR3 spells CASSFTGDNEQFF. The CDR3 nucleotides are TGTGCCAGCAGCTTTACCGGTGACAATGAGCAGTTCTTC.

The chain combines TRBV24-1 with TRBJ2-2, with a possible D match to TRBD1 (5 bases). Deletions cut 1 base from V and 5 bases from J, with 13 bases between. The CDR3 has 16 amino acids. Germline loops: CDR1 KGHDR, CDR2 SFDVKD. In DNA form, the CDR3 reads TGTGCCACCAGTGATTTCGGTCAGGGTGGAACCGGGGAGCTGTTTTTT. Translating it yields CATSDFGQGGTGELFF.

This clone occurred a few times. In nucleotides, the CDR3 is TGCGCCAGCAGCTTCGGACAGGAGCCCTACGAGCAGTACTTC. Protein product: CASSFGQEPYEQYF. The chain links TRBV5-1 to TRBJ2-7; 7 bases are a match to TRBD1. CDR1 is SGHRS, CDR2 YFSETQ, per germline. The CDR3 is 14 amino acids. The V and J ends lost 2 bases and 2 bases, in that order; junction bases with no gene match: 4.

This clone has a single count. The chain employs TRBV28 and TRBJ2-2, with D possibly called TRBD1 or TRBD2 (6 bases each). V was cut by 9 bases and J by 6 bases, with 14 bases left in between. In germline, CDR1 is MDHEN, CDR2 SYDVKM. The CDR3 is made up of 13 amino acids. This CDR3 reads CASKGGASGELFF. The CDR3 bases are TGTGCCAGTAAGGGGGGCGCGTCCGGGGAGCTGTTTTTT. The variable domain in full, completed from reference TRBV28 and TRBJ2-2, reads DVKVTQSSRYLVKRTGEKVFLECVQDMDHENMFWYRQDPGLGLRLIYFSYDVKMKEKGDIPEGYSVSREKKERFSLILESASTNQTSMYLCASKGGASGELFFGEGSRLTVL.

V gene TRBV5-4 combines with J gene TRBJ2-7; TRBD1 might be the D (5 bases). Germline CDR1 is SGHNT and CDR2 is YYREEE (reference sequence). The CDR3 loop spans 12 amino acids. The germline V and J ends were trimmed by 2 bases and 3 bases, with 6 bases remaining between them. This CDR3 reads CASSFTGYEQYF. The CDR3 DNA reads TGTGCCAGCAGCTTCACAGGCTACGAGCAGTACTTC. The variable domain in full, with the rest retrieved from reference TRBV5-4 and TRBJ2-7, is ETGVTQSPTHLIKTRGQQVTLRCSSQSGHNTVSWYQQALGQGPQFIFQYYREEENGRGNFPPRFSGLQFPNYSSELNVNALELDDSALYLCASSFTGYEQYFGPGTRLTVT.

The chain links TRBV5-1 to TRBJ1-1, with TRBD1 as a possible D gene (5 bases). CDR1 and CDR2 (germline): SGHRS, YFSETQ. With 0 bases removed from V and 5 bases from J, the gap between germline ends came to 11 bases. The CDR3 totals 14 residues. The CDR3 coding sequence is TGCGCCAGCAGCTTGGGAGGGACCATTACTGAAGCTTTCTTT. As protein: CASSLGGTITEAFF. Full variable domain (outside the CDR3, taken from reference TRBV5-1 and TRBJ1-1): KAGVTQTPRYLIKTRGQQVTLSCSPISGHRSVSWYQQTPGQGLQFLFEYFSETQRNKGNFPGRFSGRQFSNSRSEMNVSTLELGDSALYLCASSLGGTITEAFFGQGTRLTVV.

V usage is TRBV7-6 and J usage is TRBJ1-2; 7 bases agree with TRBD1. Germline V gene lookup returns CDR1 SGHVS and CDR2 FNYEAQ. CDR3 length equals 13 residues. Unmatched junction bases numbered 1, after V lost 1 base and J lost 5 bases. The chain's CDR3 is CASSLGQGYGYTF. CDR3 sequence (DNA): TGTGCCAGCAGCTTAGGACAGGGTTATGGCTACACCTTC.

V usage is TRBV6-5 and J usage is TRBJ2-7, with unresolved D. CDR3 length equals 12 residues. In germline, CDR1 is MNHEY, CDR2 SVGAGI. The V end lost 2 bases, the J end lost 6 bases, and 8 bases lay between the germline ends. CDR3 DNA: TGTGCCAGCAGTTACCGGGCAGGCGAGCAGTACTTC. This encodes CASSYRAGEQYF.

The chain is built from TRBV7-2 and TRBJ1-5; D gene uncertain. CDR3 length: 14 amino acids. Trimming removed 5 bases at V and 3 bases at J, with 11 bases between. Germline CDR1 and CDR2: SGHTA and FQGNSA. The CDR3 here is CASSQGYNNQPQHF. The CDR3 coding sequence is TGTGCCAGCAGCCAAGGCTACAACAATCAGCCCCAGCATTTT.

J is TRBJ1-2 and V is TRBV4-1; 8 bases fit TRBD1. Germline V gives CDR1 MGHRA, CDR2 YSYEKL. V lost 0 bases and J lost 2; bases outside the gene matches: 11. This CDR3 region has 18 residues. CDR3 coding DNA: TGCGCCAGCAGCCAAGATCAATTGACGGGACAGGCAAACTATGGCTACACCTTC. Protein sequence: CASSQDQLTGQANYGYTF.

The chain carries TRBV2 and TRBJ2-7; D is ambiguous. The CDR3 runs 11 residues. V dropped 8 bases and J dropped 3 bases, with 8 bases sitting between them. Germline CDR1 is SNHLY and CDR2 is FYNNEI. Here the CDR3 DNA reads TGTGCCAGCGGCAGCATCTACGAGCAGTACTTC. Amino acids: CASGSIYEQYF.

J is TRBJ1-6 and V is TRBV19; D is unclear. Germline V lookup: CDR1 LNHDA, CDR2 SQIVND (reference sequence). The CDR3 loop spans 15 amino acids. V lost 10 bases to trimming and J lost 5 bases, with 18 bases between them. CDR3: CATRTGHYHNSPLHF. In nucleotides, the CDR3 is TGTGCCACCCGAACCGGCCACTACCATAATTCACCCCTCCACTTT.

This clone was detected only once. The CDR3 DNA sequence: TGTGCCAGCTCACCAAGACAGGGACCCACCGGGGAGCTGTTTTTT. This sequence encodes CASSPRQGPTGELFF. The chain recombines TRBV18 with TRBJ2-2, with 7 bases aligning to TRBD1. This CDR3 has 15 amino acids. V shed 2 bases, J shed 4 bases, and the junction held 4 bases outside the gene matches. Germline V lookup: CDR1 KGHSH, CDR2 LQKENI.